A selection of T cell receptor beta chains follows, all from one sample in a study of T cells in Graves' hyperthyroidism and ophthalmopathy. MiXCR, run by TCRdb on the multiplex PCR reads, gives a single entry per CDR3 protein. This table has about 700,000 distinct CDR3 sequences, 11% to 15% appearing once. The specimen sequenced was blood. These receptors all stem from a woman under 30 with Graves' hyperthyroidism. The CDR3 runs from the conserved cysteine through the conserved F or W. The D gene is left open where the match is weak. Expanded clones get a size class; other rows say once, few or many, or leave the size out.

J	size	V	D	CDR3	DNA
TRBJ1-1	many	TRBV28	TRBD1	CASSARGQGGTEAFF	TGTGCCAGCAGTGCGAGGGGACAGGGGGGCACTGAAGCTTTCTTT
TRBJ2-3	many	TRBV28	-	CASSLGESDTQYF	TGTGCCAGCAGTTTGGGGGAGTCAGATACGCAGTATTTT
TRBJ2-7	many	TRBV7-9	-	CASSLARRAYEQYF	TGTGCCAGCAGCTTAGCACGGAGGGCCTACGAGCAGTACTTC
TRBJ1-2	few	TRBV9	TRBD1	CASSGLYRTVRGRSGYGYTF	TGTGCCAGCAGCGGACTCTATAGGACAGTGAGGGGGCGAAGCGGCTATGGCTACACCTTC
TRBJ2-3	few	TRBV14	-	CASSQRLFTDTQYF	TGTGCCAGCAGCCAAAGGCTTTTCACAGATACGCAGTATTTT
TRBJ1-5	few	TRBV19	-	CASSINPYWGADQPQHF	TGTGCCAGTAGTATAAACCCTTATTGGGGGGCGGATCAGCCCCAGCATTTT
TRBJ2-5	few	TRBV5-1	-	CASSLLTATQETQYF	TGCGCCAGCAGCTTGTTGACGGCTACTCAAGAGACCCAGTACTTC
TRBJ2-7	many	TRBV20-1	-	CSASDGQNSYEQYF	TGCAGTGCTAGCGACGGACAGAACTCCTACGAGCAGTACTTC
TRBJ1-1	-	TRBV6-1	TRBD1	CASRKTGVAFF	TGTGCCAGCAGGAAGACAGGGGTCGCTTTCTTT
TRBJ1-6	-	TRBV12-3/TRBV12-4	-	CASSLKGSFRDNSPLHF	TGTGCCAGCAGTTTAAAAGGGTCATTCCGCGATAATTCACCCCTCCACTTT
TRBJ2-1	many	TRBV7-9	-	CASSGVNNEQFF	TGTGCCAGCAGCGGGGTGAACAATGAGCAGTTCTTC
TRBJ1-1	-	TRBV29-1	-	CSVAQGFNTEAFF	TGCAGCGTTGCTCAGGGTTTCAACACTGAAGCTTTCTTT
TRBJ2-2	many	TRBV11-2	-	CASSPIGGDTGELFF	TGTGCCAGCAGCCCCATAGGCGGAGACACCGGGGAGCTGTTTTTT
TRBJ2-5	few	TRBV20-1	-	CSARLSRAQYF	TGCAGTGCTAGACTATCCCGGGCCCAGTACTTC
TRBJ2-1	-	TRBV7-3	-	CASSSDPRGEQFF	TGTGCCAGCAGCTCGGACCCCAGGGGTGAGCAGTTCTTC
TRBJ2-3	many	TRBV18	-	CASSPGLSDTQYF	TGTGCCAGCTCACCAGGACTTTCAGATACGCAGTATTTT
TRBJ2-7	many	TRBV6-1	-	CASQGRGRNYEQYF	TGTGCCAGCCAGGGCCGGGGACGGAACTACGAGCAGTACTTC
TRBJ2-1	-	TRBV6-2/TRBV6-3	-	CATREEVVHNEQFF	TGTGCCACCAGGGAGGAGGTCGTGCACAATGAGCAGTTCTTC
TRBJ2-2	many	TRBV6-1	-	CASRNLNTGELFF	TGTGCCAGCAGGAACTTGAACACCGGGGAGCTGTTTTTT
TRBJ2-2	many	TRBV11-2	TRBD2	CASSRTSGRSGELFF	TGTGCCAGCAGCCGGACTAGCGGGAGAAGCGGGGAGCTGTTTTTT
TRBJ2-2	-	TRBV25-1	-	CASSSTWELFF	TGTGCCAGCAGCTCCACTTGGGAGCTGTTTTTT
TRBJ2-3	many	TRBV11-2	-	CASSLDLGSPAATQYF	TGTGCCAGCAGCTTAGATTTGGGGTCTCCAGCGGCGACGCAGTATTTT
TRBJ2-1	few	TRBV5-1	TRBD2	CASSSALAGVGEQFF	TGCGCCAGCAGCTCCGCACTAGCGGGAGTAGGGGAGCAGTTCTTC
TRBJ2-5	few	TRBV18	TRBD1	CASSPTTGETSSQETQYF	TGTGCCAGCTCACCAACTACAGGGGAGACAAGCAGTCAAGAGACCCAGTACTTC
TRBJ2-1	many	TRBV20-1	-	CSARHVHSYNEQFF	TGCAGTGCTAGGCATGTCCACTCCTACAATGAGCAGTTCTTC
TRBJ2-1	few	TRBV6-1	TRBD1	CASSGRTGRQGEQFF	TGTGCCAGCAGTGGCAGGACAGGCCGGCAGGGTGAGCAGTTCTTC
TRBJ2-5	-	TRBV7-9	-	CASSLERTFMETQYF	TGTGCCAGCAGCTTAGAGAGGACATTTATGGAGACCCAGTACTTC
TRBJ1-2	-	TRBV24-1	-	CATSDTNYGYTF	TGTGCCACCAGTGATACCAACTATGGCTACACCTTC
TRBJ2-5	-	TRBV4-3	TRBD1	CASSQNRGQGTQYF	TGCGCCAGCAGCCAGAACAGGGGGCAAGGGACCCAGTACTTC
TRBJ1-2	few	TRBV12-3/TRBV12-4	TRBD1	CASGQGSYGYTF	TGTGCCAGCGGACAGGGGAGCTATGGCTACACCTTC
TRBJ1-2	many	TRBV12-3/TRBV12-4	-	CASSLVGGYGYTF	TGTGCCAGCAGTTTAGTGGGGGGCTATGGCTACACCTTC
TRBJ1-5	-	TRBV29-1	-	CSVGGVNSNQPQHF	TGCAGCGTTGGCGGGGTCAATAGCAATCAGCCCCAGCATTTT
TRBJ1-1	many	TRBV18	-	CASLGTWTNTEAFF	TGTGCCAGCCTTGGGACATGGACGAACACTGAAGCTTTCTTT
TRBJ2-5	few	TRBV18	-	CASSPTGGRGQETQYF	TGTGCCAGCTCACCAACTGGGGGGAGAGGTCAAGAGACCCAGTACTTC
TRBJ2-2	-	TRBV13	TRBD2	CASSGLATLGGELFF	TGTGCCAGCAGCGGACTAGCTACTCTGGGCGGGGAGCTGTTTTTT
TRBJ1-5	-	TRBV20-1	-	CSGRSGTHQPQHF	TGCAGTGGGAGGTCCGGGACTCACCAGCCCCAGCATTTT
TRBJ2-5	many	TRBV6-6	-	CASSYSREATQYF	TGTGCCAGCAGTTACTCGAGGGAGGCGACCCAGTACTTC
TRBJ2-5	few	TRBV19	-	CASSIGIAEETQYF	TGTGCCAGTAGTATTGGAATAGCGGAAGAGACCCAGTACTTC
TRBJ2-1	-	TRBV9	TRBD2	CASSGWTSGRAYNEQFF	TGTGCCAGCAGCGGATGGACTAGCGGGAGAGCCTACAATGAGCAGTTCTTC
TRBJ2-5	few	TRBV18	TRBD2	CASTRLAQQETQYF	TGTGCCAGCACCCGACTAGCCCAACAAGAGACCCAGTACTTC